These 21 T cell receptor beta chains were all obtained from the same sample, sequenced in a study of T cell responses to AZD1222 COVID-19 vaccine. TCRdb's table, derived via immunoSEQ multiplex PCR, lists solely in-frame clones and lacks some. The repertoire holds 95,000 to 150,000 clones, around 90% seen once, with just over 2.5% in the top ten. The sample consisted of peripheral blood, taken 28 days after the second AZD1222 dose. The receptors were sampled from an adult who received the AZD1222 COVID-19 vaccine.

The chain recombines TRBV19 with TRBJ1-1; D call uncertain. Per germline, CDR1 LNHDA and CDR2 SQIVND (reference sequence). V lost 5 bases, J lost 1 base, and 11 bases lay in between. The CDR3 has 14 amino acids. CDR3 loop: CASSVGRTNTEAFF. DNA of the CDR3: TGTGCCAGTAGTGTCGGACGCACGAACACTGAAGCTTTCTTT.

This rearrangement joins TRBV11-2 to TRBJ2-2, with D unresolved. V shed 1 base and J shed 3 bases, with 6 bases lying between them. CDR1 and CDR2 from the germline V gene are SGHAT and FQNNGV. CDR3 length equals 14 residues. CDR3 amino acids: CASSLGWDTGELFF. CDR3 nucleotides: TGTGCCAGCAGCTTAGGGTGGGACACCGGGGAGCTGTTTTTT.

The CDR3: CAIRPGVLKTQYF. CDR3 DNA sequence: TGTGCCATCAGACCAGGTGTCTTAAAGACCCAGTACTTC. V and J are TRBV10-3 and TRBJ2-5, with D hard to call. Germline V gene sequence: CDR1 ENHRY, CDR2 SYGVKD. Between the trimmed V and J ends, which lost 6 bases and 6 bases, there was a span of 14 bases. This CDR3 region has 13 residues.

The rearrangement links TRBV27 to TRBJ1-2, with 8 bases lining up with TRBD1. With V trimmed by 5 bases and J by 4 bases, 9 bases remained unmatched. CDR3 length: 15 amino acids. The germline gives CDR1 MNHEY, CDR2 SMNVEV (reference sequence). The DNA of the CDR3 is TGTGCCAGCAGTCAGGGGGCGGCGGCCATCTATGGCTACACCTTC. It translates to CASSQGAAAIYGYTF.

The V gene is TRBV7-9, the J gene TRBJ1-4, with D unclear. The CDR3 covers 13 residues. In germline, CDR1 is SEHNR, CDR2 FQNEAQ (reference sequence). Trimming took off 3 bases at V and 2 bases at J, with 4 bases between the two ends. DNA of the CDR3: TGTGCCAGCAGCTTTGATACTAATGAAAAACTGTTTTTT. This encodes CASSFDTNEKLFF.

The chain recombines TRBV20-1 with TRBJ1-2; D is perhaps TRBD1 (6 bases). This CDR3 spans 13 amino acids. The V end lost 3 bases, the J end lost 9 bases, and 17 bases lay between the germline ends. In germline, CDR1 is DFQATT, CDR2 SNEGSKA (reference sequence). Here the CDR3 reads CSASLGAGDSYTF. CDR3 bases: TGCAGTGCTAGTTTGGGTGCAGGGGATAGCTACACCTTC.

The gene calls are TRBV30 and TRBJ1-2; 8 bases line up with TRBD1. The CDR3 loop spans 13 amino acids. Germline CDR1 is GTSNPN and CDR2 is SVGIG (reference sequence). Germline trimming cut 0 bases from V and 8 bases from J; bases unmatched to any gene: 5. The CDR3 protein is CAWSVTGGGGYTF. In nucleotides, the CDR3 is TGTGCCTGGAGTGTAACAGGGGGAGGCGGCTACACCTTC.

The chain employs TRBV19 and TRBJ1-3; 8 bases map to TRBD1. The CDR3 contains 12 residues. In germline, CDR1 is LNHDA, CDR2 SQIVND (reference sequence). V was clipped by 9 bases and J by 8 bases; unmatched bases: 6. CDR3 loop: CASRDRLDTIYF. The CDR3 DNA follows: TGTGCCAGCCGGGACAGGTTGGACACCATATATTTT.

The chain is built from TRBV28 and TRBJ1-2; TRBD1 is a possible D gene (5 bases). Germline V CDR1 and CDR2: MDHEN, SYDVKM. The CDR3 has 15 amino acids. Trimming stripped 5 bases from V and 2 bases from J, with 15 bases between. The CDR3 DNA is TGTGCCAGCAGTACACCGGCAGGGACGAACTATGGCTACACCTTC. The encoded protein is CASSTPAGTNYGYTF.

The chain recombines TRBV12-3 or TRBV12-4 with TRBJ1-2; no reliable D call. CDR3 length: 12 residues. V shed 5 bases and J shed 7 bases, with 11 bases lying between them. The CDR3 DNA reads as TGTGCCAGCAGTCCCTCCGGGCTTGGCTACACCTTC. The encoded protein is CASSPSGLGYTF.

The CDR3 DNA reads TGTGCCAGCAGCTTGACTAGCGGGGGGGCTGGTGAGCAGTTCTTC. Its translation is CASSLTSGGAGEQFF. The J gene is TRBJ2-1, the V gene TRBV7-2, with 14 bases aligning to TRBD2. This CDR3 is 15 amino acids long. CDR1 is SGHTA and CDR2 is FQGNSA in the germline V gene. Trimming cost V 3 bases and J 9 bases; bases outside gene matches: 4.

This rearrangement joins TRBV5-5 to TRBJ1-2; TRBD1 matches at 11 bases. This CDR3 is built from 14 residues. Germline CDR1 reads SGHKS; CDR2 reads YYEKEE (reference sequence). Germline trimming cut 4 bases from V and 3 bases from J; bases unmatched to any gene: 2. The CDR3 here is CASSAGQGDYGYTF. CDR3 coding DNA: TGTGCCAGCAGCGCGGGACAGGGGGACTATGGCTACACCTTC.

This rearrangement joins TRBV7-3 to TRBJ1-4, with a possible D match to TRBD1 (5 bases). This CDR3 has 15 residues. The V end lost 0 bases, the J end lost 8 bases, and 13 bases lay between the germline ends. Per the germline V gene, CDR1 is SGHTA and CDR2 is FQGTGA. The DNA for the CDR3 is TGTGCCAGCAGCTTAACGGGACGGGCGAGGGAAAAACTGTTTTTT. As protein: CASSLTGRAREKLFF.

The chain employs TRBV7-2 and TRBJ1-1; D not certain. This CDR3 is built from 13 residues. The germline CDR1 and CDR2 sequences are SGHTA and FQGNSA. V lost 4 bases to trimming and J lost 3 bases, with 9 bases between them. The CDR3 here is CASSSSRDTEAFF. CDR3 nucleotides: TGTGCCAGCAGCTCCTCTAGGGACACTGAAGCTTTCTTT.

The chain carries TRBV19 and TRBJ2-5; weak D call: TRBD1 (6 bases). The CDR3 has 13 residues. The V and J ends lost 4 bases and 2 bases respectively, with 8 bases between them. The germline CDR1 and CDR2 sequences are LNHDA and SQIVND (reference sequence). The CDR3 sequence is CASSTGQQETQYF. In DNA, the CDR3 is TGTGCCAGTAGTACCGGACAGCAAGAGACCCAGTACTTC.

The gene calls are TRBV5-1 and TRBJ1-1; TRBD1 matches at 7 bases. Per the germline V gene, CDR1 is SGHRS and CDR2 is YFSETQ. The ends lost 2 bases at V and 2 bases at J; junction bases unmatched: 18. The CDR3 runs to 19 residues. CDR3 amino acids: CASSLARDSQPLTNTEAFF. Here the CDR3 DNA reads TGCGCCAGCAGCTTAGCTCGGGACAGTCAACCGCTGACCAACACTGAAGCTTTCTTT.

The genes are TRBV7-2 and TRBJ2-1; 12 positions match TRBD1. The CDR3 is 15 amino acids. V trimming: 5 bases; J trimming: 8 bases; junction bases outside the gene matches: 7. CDR1 SGHTA and CDR2 FQGNSA come from the germline V gene. Written as DNA, the CDR3 is TGTGCCAGCAGCGCGCGGGACAGGGGGCAGGATGAGCAGTTCTTC. This translates into CASSARDRGQDEQFF.

The chain combines TRBV5-1 with TRBJ2-1; 10 bases match TRBD2. From germline, CDR1 is SGHRS and CDR2 YFSETQ. This CDR3 is built from 15 residues. The V and J ends lost 4 bases and 2 bases, in that order; junction bases with no gene match: 3. CDR3 bases: TGCGCCAGCAGCCCTCTAGCGGGGGCCTACAATGAGCAGTTCTTC. This gives the protein CASSPLAGAYNEQFF.

The chain joins TRBV6-1 to TRBJ2-7; D remains ambiguous. The germline V gene encodes CDR1 MNHNS and CDR2 SASEGT. V shed 1 base and J shed 0 bases, with 7 bases lying between them. CDR3 length: 14 residues. CDR3 DNA sequence: TGTGCCAGCAGTGAAGGTGCAGGCTCCTACGAGCAGTACTTC. Residues: CASSEGAGSYEQYF.

The chain combines TRBV18 with TRBJ1-2; D remains unclear. This CDR3 is built from 14 residues. The V end lost 6 bases, the J end lost 5 bases, and 16 bases lay between the germline ends. Germline V gene sequence: CDR1 KGHSH, CDR2 LQKENI. The CDR3 bases are TGTGCCAGCTCCGAGATGAACTCAATATATGGCTACACCTTC. This translates into CASSEMNSIYGYTF.

This sequence joins TRBV28 and TRBJ2-1, with D possibly TRBD2 on 5 matching bases. Germline-derived CDR1 and CDR2 are MDHEN and SYDVKM. V dropped 6 bases and J dropped 1 base, with 10 bases sitting between them. CDR3 size: 14 residues. The CDR3 bases are TGTGCCAGCAGACCCCCGGGGTCCTACAATGAGCAGTTCTTC. Encoded protein: CASRPPGSYNEQFF.